The 7 T cell receptor beta chains below come from one sample, sequenced in a study of graft-versus-host responses after intestinal transplantation. Measured with immunoSEQ multiplex PCR; TCRdb has only the in-frame clones, and not every one. The sample comprises 35,000 to 50,000 clones, about 95% of which are singletons, and 1.5% to 2% rests with the top ten. Sequencing was performed on PBMCs, taken 335 days after intestinal transplant. Source of these receptors: a human patient who received an intestinal transplant, so some T cells may come from the graft donor.

CDR3 loop: CASSRGTGVRNEQFF. The CDR3 coding sequence is TGTGCCAGCAGCCGTGGGACAGGGGTGCGGAATGAGCAGTTCTTC. The rearrangement joins TRBV11-2 to TRBJ2-1; 10 nucleotides agree with TRBD1. Germline trimming cut 5 bases from V and 7 bases from J; bases unmatched to any gene: 8. Germline-derived CDR1 and CDR2 are SGHAT and FQNNGV. There are 15 residues in the CDR3.

The genes are TRBV13 and TRBJ2-3; D possibly corresponds to TRBD1 (5 bases). The CDR3 runs to 12 residues. The V and J ends lost 2 bases and 6 bases respectively, with 6 bases between them. Germline-derived CDR1 and CDR2 are PRHDT and FYEKMQ (reference sequence). For the CDR3, the DNA is TGTGCCAGCAGCTTATGGGGCGATACGCAGTATTTT. Amino acid sequence: CASSLWGDTQYF.

The chain links TRBV6-5 to TRBJ2-2; the D is unclear. This CDR3 contains 12 residues. CDR1 MNHEY and CDR2 SVGAGI come from the germline V gene. V lost 4 bases, J lost 5 bases, and 5 bases lay in between. CDR3 bases: TGTGCCAGCAGTTCAGCGACCGGGGAGCTGTTTTTT. Translated: CASSSATGELFF.

The V call is TRBV19, the J call TRBJ1-1, with 8 bases that match TRBD1. Germline V gene lookup returns CDR1 LNHDA and CDR2 SQIVND (reference sequence). With V trimmed by 9 bases and J by 3 bases, 9 bases remained unmatched. CDR3 length equals 14 residues. CDR3: CASKPGQGYTEAFF. In DNA, the CDR3 is TGTGCCAGCAAACCAGGACAGGGATACACTGAAGCTTTCTTT.

The chain is built from TRBV21-1 and TRBJ1-5. TRBV21-1 is annotated as a pseudogene. The CDR3 is 13 amino acids. The CDR3 region has the DNA TGTGCCACGGGGCGGACAACTAATCAGCCCCAGCATTTT. It is translated as CATGRTTNQPQHF.

This rearrangement joins TRBV5-1 to TRBJ2-2; possibly TRBD2 for D (6 bases). CDR3 length equals 15 residues. CDR1 and CDR2 (germline): SGHRS, YFSETQ. The ends were cut back, 7 bases at V and 4 bases at J, with 17 bases in the middle. The CDR3 DNA reads TGCGCCAGCGCCTCCGGGACTCTCTTCACCGGGGAGCTGTTTTTT. Translating it yields CASASGTLFTGELFF.

The chain combines TRBV28 with TRBJ2-3; maybe TRBD2 (5 bases). Trimming shortened V by 3 bases and J by 1 base, and 26 bases separated the two germline ends. This CDR3 has 20 residues. Germline values: CDR1 MDHEN, CDR2 SYDVKM. The CDR3 DNA reads TGTGCCAGCAGTTTCGGGATTGGCTATAAGAGGCCAGGTGGCACAGATACGCAGTATTTT. It yields the protein CASSFGIGYKRPGGTDTQYF. Variable domain in full (rest from reference TRBV28 and TRBJ2-3): DVKVTQSSRYLVKRTGEKVFLECVQDMDHENMFWYRQDPGLGLRLIYFSYDVKMKEKGDIPEGYSVSREKKERFSLILESASTNQTSMYLCASSFGIGYKRPGGTDTQYFGPGTRLTVL.